These 20 T cell receptor beta chains came from one sample sequenced in a study of T cell changes during pregnancy in multiple sclerosis. Measured with immunoSEQ multiplex PCR; TCRdb has only the in-frame clones, and not every one. The sample yields more than 80,000 clones, about 95% seen once. This specimen consisted of peripheral blood, obtained in the second trimester of pregnancy. The receptors originated from a female donor with multiple sclerosis, enrolled in a pregnancy study.

The J gene is TRBJ2-6, the V gene TRBV5-1; D gene unclear. Trimming took off 4 bases at V and 1 base at J, with 9 bases between the two ends. Per germline, CDR1 SGHRS and CDR2 YFSETQ. The CDR3 runs 15 residues. The CDR3 bases are TGCGCCAGCAGCACCCAGGCGTCTGGGGCCAACGTCCTGACTTTC. This translates into CASSTQASGANVLTF.

The chain employs TRBV15 and TRBJ1-3; 10 bases fit TRBD1. CDR1 and CDR2 (germline): LNHNV, YYDKDF (reference sequence). The V segment lost 0 bases and the J segment 1 base; nucleotides outside the gene matches: 6. The CDR3 length is 18 residues. This CDR3 reads CATSRDHRQGASGNTIYF. Written as DNA, the CDR3 is TGTGCCACCAGCAGAGATCACCGACAGGGGGCTTCTGGAAACACCATATATTTT.

V usage is TRBV19 and J usage is TRBJ1-1, with 9 nucleotides matching TRBD1. The CDR3 has 13 residues. Germline V lookup: CDR1 LNHDA, CDR2 SQIVND (reference sequence). V lost 6 bases and J lost 5; bases outside the gene matches: 4. The CDR3 nucleotides read TGTGCCAGTAGGAGGACAGGGGAAACTGAAGCTTTCTTT. Translation: CASRRTGETEAFF.

V and J are TRBV5-1 and TRBJ2-7, with D possibly TRBD2 on 5 matching bases. V shed 0 bases and J shed 5 bases, with 6 bases lying between them. Germline lookup yields CDR1 SGHRS and CDR2 YFSETQ. There are 12 residues in the CDR3. The CDR3 sequence is CASSLAGNEQYF. CDR3 coding DNA: TGCGCCAGCAGCTTGGCGGGGAACGAGCAGTACTTC.

The DNA of the CDR3 is TGTGCCAGTAGTATAACAACTAGCGGGAGAACCGGGGAGCTGTTTTTT. Protein: CASSITTSGRTGELFF. The rearrangement links TRBV19 to TRBJ2-2, with TRBD2 matching 11 bases. The CDR3 is 16 amino acids. CDR1 LNHDA and CDR2 SQIVND come from the germline V gene (reference sequence). V lost 2 bases to trimming and J lost 5 bases; unmatched junction nucleotides: 4.

The genes are TRBV5-1 and TRBJ2-3; TRBD1 matches at 12 bases. This CDR3 is built from 16 residues. After removal of 3 bases from V and 6 bases from J, the junction contained 8 bases not matched to a gene. Per germline, CDR1 SGHRS and CDR2 YFSETQ. CDR3 in amino acids: CASSSRGTGGPDTQYF. The CDR3 DNA reads TGCGCCAGCAGCTCGAGAGGGACAGGGGGCCCTGATACGCAGTATTTT. The full variable domain, rest sourced from reference TRBV5-1 and TRBJ2-3, is KAGVTQTPRYLIKTRGQQVTLSCSPISGHRSVSWYQQTPGQGLQFLFEYFSETQRNKGNFPGRFSGRQFSNSRSEMNVSTLELGDSALYLCASSSRGTGGPDTQYFGPGTRLTVL.

The V and J genes are TRBV4-2 and TRBJ2-3, with D hard to call. CDR3 size: 11 residues. Trimming took off 4 bases at V and 6 bases at J, with 5 bases between the two ends. The V gene's germline CDR1 is LGHNA and CDR2 YNFKEQ. This CDR3 is CASSLRDTQYF. Here the CDR3 DNA reads TGTGCCAGCAGCCTGCGGGATACGCAGTATTTT.

The V gene is TRBV4-2, the J gene TRBJ1-3; maybe TRBD1 (6 bases). V was pared by 2 bases and J by 0 bases, with 14 bases between. CDR3 length: 17 residues. Germline CDR1 reads LGHNA; CDR2 reads YNFKEQ. The CDR3: CASSQTITGRSGNTIYF. The CDR3 DNA reads TGTGCCAGCAGCCAAACGATTACAGGGCGCTCTGGAAACACCATATATTTT.

The chain couples TRBV4-1 to TRBJ2-3; TRBD2 aligns across 10 bases. Germline CDR1 MGHRA, CDR2 YSYEKL. The CDR3 totals 17 residues. The trim removed 0 bases at V and 6 bases at J, leaving 9 bases unmatched. The CDR3 protein is CASSQERASGRSDTQYF. Here the CDR3 DNA reads TGCGCCAGCAGCCAAGAAAGAGCTAGCGGGAGATCTGATACGCAGTATTTT.

The V call is TRBV2, the J call TRBJ2-7, with a possible D match to TRBD2 (6 bases). CDR1 SNHLY and CDR2 FYNNEI come from the germline V gene. The ends were cut back, 0 bases at V and 0 bases at J, with 9 bases in the middle. The CDR3 contains 15 residues. In DNA form, the CDR3 reads TGTGCCAGCAGTGAAGCGCGGGGTGACTCCTACGAGCAGTACTTC. Its protein product is CASSEARGDSYEQYF.

This chain links TRBV28 with TRBJ2-3; D may be TRBD2 (7 bases). The CDR3 loop spans 16 amino acids. Germline CDR1 MDHEN, CDR2 SYDVKM. Deletions cut 5 bases from V and 4 bases from J, with 19 bases between. The CDR3 bases are TGTGCCAGCAGTCAAAGGGGGGGGGCGCGGGCAGATACGCAGTATTTT. Translation gives CASSQRGGARADTQYF.

The rearrangement links TRBV28 to TRBJ1-1, with 12 bases that match TRBD1. J was trimmed by 5 bases and V by 3 bases; bases with no gene match: 10. The CDR3 is 17 residues long. In germline, CDR1 is MDHEN, CDR2 SYDVKM. DNA for the CDR3: TGTGCCAGCAGTTTCCCCGGGACAGGGGGCCGTGGGACTGAAGCTTTCTTT. Its protein is CASSFPGTGGRGTEAFF.

The chain joins TRBV27 to TRBJ1-5; possible D gene TRBD1, 6 bases. V was shortened by 0 bases and J by 2 bases, with 11 bases between the two germline ends. The CDR3 loop spans 16 amino acids. Germline CDR1 MNHEY, CDR2 SMNVEV (reference sequence). The CDR3 region is CASSLSTGMGNQPQHF. Here the CDR3 DNA reads TGTGCCAGCAGTTTATCTACAGGGATGGGCAATCAGCCCCAGCATTTT.

The genes are TRBV7-2 and TRBJ2-5; 9 nucleotides align to TRBD2. This CDR3 contains 18 residues. The germline V gene encodes CDR1 SGHTA and CDR2 FQGNSA. The trim removed 6 bases at V and 1 base at J, leaving 15 bases unmatched. Written as DNA, the CDR3 is TGTGCCAGCAGTGGAGGAACTGCGGGAGGGAAATTCCAAGAGACCCAGTACTTC. Protein sequence: CASSGGTAGGKFQETQYF. Complete variable domain (other parts from reference TRBV7-2 and TRBJ2-5): GAGVSQSPSNKVTEKGKDVELRCDPISGHTALYWYRQSLGQGLEFLIYFQGNSAPDKSGLPSDRFSAERTGGSVSTLTIQRTQQEDSAVYLCASSGGTAGGKFQETQYFGPGTRLLVL.

The chain carries TRBV6-4 and TRBJ2-1; TRBD2 matches at 13 bases. This CDR3 spans 14 amino acids. Germline loops: CDR1 MRHNA, CDR2 SNTAGT. The V gene end was trimmed by 3 bases and the J gene end by 7 bases; junction bases not matched to a gene: 0. DNA of the CDR3: TGTGCCAGCAGTGAGACTAGCGGGGGGAATGAGCAGTTCTTC. It is translated as CASSETSGGNEQFF.

The chain uses TRBV7-9 and TRBJ1-1; D perhaps matches TRBD1 (6 bases). There are 16 residues in the CDR3. V was trimmed by 2 bases and J by 4 bases, leaving 17 bases between them. CDR1 and CDR2 from the germline V gene are SEHNR and FQNEAQ (reference sequence). In nucleotides, the CDR3 is TGTGCCAGCAGCTTAAAACCAACAGGGTCTGGCACTGAAGCTTTCTTT. Its protein product is CASSLKPTGSGTEAFF.

The chain couples TRBV5-6 to TRBJ2-5; 8 nucleotides match TRBD2. This CDR3 is built from 16 residues. CDR1 and CDR2 (germline): SGHDT, YYEEEE. V lost 2 bases, J lost 1 base, and 7 bases stayed unmatched. The CDR3, as DNA: TGTGCCAGCAGCTTAGGTGGCGGGAGGCTCCAAGAGACCCAGTACTTC. This translates into CASSLGGGRLQETQYF.

The CDR3 reads CASSIDPITEAFF. The CDR3 coding sequence is TGTGCCAGTAGTATAGACCCTATCACTGAAGCTTTCTTT. V usage is TRBV19 and J usage is TRBJ1-1, with D unclear. The CDR3 runs 13 residues. Germline-derived CDR1 and CDR2 are LNHDA and SQIVND (reference sequence). The V gene lost 0 bases and the J gene lost 4 bases, with 6 bases spanning the gap.

This chain links TRBV4-2 with TRBJ2-3; D is possibly TRBD2 (7 bases). This CDR3 region has 20 residues. V lost 0 bases, J lost 6 bases, and 28 bases lay in between. Germline CDR1 reads LGHNA; CDR2 reads YNFKEQ. CDR3 sequence (DNA): TGTGCCAGCAGCCAAGATTGGGGGGGCGGCAGGCGGGGGCTTTCGGATACGCAGTATTTT. This sequence encodes CASSQDWGGGRRGLSDTQYF.

The V gene is TRBV2, the J gene TRBJ2-2, with 9 bases aligning to TRBD2. The CDR3 is 17 residues long. V trimming: 3 bases; J trimming: 5 bases; junction bases outside the gene matches: 10. Germline V CDR1 and CDR2: SNHLY, FYNNEI. CDR3 nucleotides: TGTGCCAGCAGTGAGCCGCGGGAGGGCCCTCGGACCGGGGAGCTGTTTTTT. Translating it yields CASSEPREGPRTGELFF.